Each of the 13 T cell receptor beta chains below was sequenced from the same sample in a study of T cells in Graves' hyperthyroidism and ophthalmopathy (dated by TCRdb to about 2019). Receptor amplification or capture employed multiplex PCR. Sequenced on an Illumina HiSeq 2000. TCR beta CDR3 regions were amplified from RNA transcripts. The TCR CDR3 was subjected to a first round of RT-PCR using the HTBI primer set and the Qiagen OneStep RT-PCR kit. TCRdb reprocessing: public reads trimmed at Q25 with fastp, clones called with MiXCR, in-frame beta chains kept. Rows matching on CDR3 protein sequence are summarized as one entry with the most common DNA and genes. The sample contains roughly 550,000 distinct CDR3 sequences, roughly 16% of them found a single time. Approximately 32% of the sample is held by the ten biggest clonotypes. Material for sequencing was blood. Receptors were obtained from a woman aged 25 to 39 with Graves' ophthalmopathy.

This clonotype was counted only a few times. The rearrangement joins TRBV9 to TRBJ2-2; no reliable D call. The V gene's germline CDR1 is SGDLS and CDR2 YYNGEE. The CDR3 has 11 residues. V dropped 0 bases and J dropped 8 bases, with 2 bases sitting between them. CDR3 DNA: TGTGCCAGCAGCGTAGGTGGGGAGCTGTTTTTT. Protein: CASSVGGELFF.

This clonotype was picked up many times. The chain carries TRBV28 and TRBJ2-7; 11 bases line up with TRBD2. This CDR3 contains 18 residues. The germline CDR1 and CDR2 sequences are MDHEN and SYDVKM. With V trimmed by 1 base and J by 4 bases, 12 bases remained unmatched. CDR3 protein: CASSLSMAIAGGVYEQYF. CDR3 DNA sequence: TGTGCCAGCAGTTTATCCATGGCGATAGCGGGAGGGGTTTACGAGCAGTACTTC.

This clonotype was counted ten times or more. The V gene is TRBV7-9, the J gene TRBJ2-1; D is unresolved. Germline loops: CDR1 SEHNR, CDR2 FQNEAQ (reference sequence). The V and J ends lost 3 bases and 4 bases respectively, with 7 bases between them. The CDR3 is 13 amino acids. The CDR3: CASSLKGYNEQFF. The CDR3 DNA reads TGTGCCAGCAGCTTGAAGGGTTACAATGAGCAGTTCTTC.

Points on this clonotype: A much larger clone lies one base from this, so it may be a read error. This chain joins TRBV20-1 and TRBJ2-3; D remains unclear. The CDR3 is made up of 15 amino acids. Germline CDR1 and CDR2: DFQATT and SNEGSKA (reference sequence). Between the trimmed V and J ends, which lost 0 bases and 3 bases, there was a span of 13 bases. The CDR3 loop is CSARDTTRSTDTQYF. The CDR3 bases are TGCAGTGCTAGAGATACCACGAGATCAACAGATACGCAGTATTTT.

This clonotype appeared many times. The chain links TRBV2 to TRBJ2-3; no reliable D call. Trimming cost V 6 bases and J 1 base, with 11 bases left between them. The CDR3 runs 14 residues. Germline V gene data show CDR1 as SNHLY and CDR2 as FYNNEI. CDR3 protein: CASRVAVGTDTQYF. Here the CDR3 DNA reads TGTGCCAGCAGGGTAGCTGTAGGCACAGATACGCAGTATTTT. Based on the CDR3 plus reference TRBV2 and TRBJ2-3, the full variable domain is EPEVTQTPSHQVTQMGQEVILRCVPISNHLYFYWYRQILGQKVEFLVSFYNNEISEKSEIFDDQFSVERPDGSNFTLKIRSTKLEDSAMYFCASRVAVGTDTQYFGPGTRLTVL.

This CDR3 reads CASSDPLGGPDYSNQPQHF. The CDR3 DNA follows: TGTGCCAGCAGTGACCCCCTTGGGGGGCCCGATTATAGCAATCAGCCCCAGCATTTT. This rearrangement joins TRBV28 to TRBJ1-5; a weak D match, TRBD1 (6 bases). V lost 5 bases, J lost 0 bases, and 23 bases lay in between. This CDR3 has 19 residues. CDR1 is MDHEN, CDR2 SYDVKM, per germline.

The chain is built from TRBV5-1 and TRBJ2-7, with TRBD1 matching over 11 bases. The CDR3 covers 15 residues. Germline loops: CDR1 SGHRS, CDR2 YFSETQ. J gave up 3 bases and V 4 bases, and 6 bases lay outside the gene matches. The CDR3 DNA reads as TGCGCCAGCAGCCGACTCGGGACAGGGGGCTACGAGCAGTACTTC. This translates into CASSRLGTGGYEQYF.

This clonotype was observed at least ten times. J is TRBJ1-3 and V is TRBV11-2, with D uncertain. V lost 2 bases to trimming and J lost 7 bases, with 15 bases between them. Germline CDR1 is SGHAT and CDR2 is FQNNGV. The CDR3 runs 15 residues. The CDR3 region is CASSLTALYSNTIYF. The CDR3 DNA sequence: TGTGCCAGCAGCTTAACGGCTCTTTATAGCAACACCATATATTTT. The entire variable domain, with the rest obtained from reference TRBV11-2 and TRBJ1-3, is as follows: EAGVAQSPRYKIIEKRQSVAFWCNPISGHATLYWYQQILGQGPKLLIQFQNNGVVDDSQLPKDRFSAERLKGVDSTLKIQPAKLEDSAVYLCASSLTALYSNTIYFGEGSWLTVV.

This chain joins TRBV7-9 and TRBJ1-5; D not certain. Germline CDR1 and CDR2: SEHNR and FQNEAQ (reference sequence). CDR3 length: 12 residues. Trimming removed 0 bases from V and 5 bases from J, with 2 bases in between. The CDR3: CASSLAYQPQHF. The CDR3 region has the DNA TGTGCCAGCAGCTTAGCGTATCAGCCCCAGCATTTT.

V gene TRBV29-1 combines with J gene TRBJ1-1; D is unresolved. The CDR3 covers 14 residues. Germline CDR1 SQVTM, CDR2 ANQGSEA. Trimming stripped 2 bases from V and 6 bases from J, with 16 bases between. CDR3: CSVELTGLRPEAFF. The CDR3 coding sequence is TGCAGCGTTGAACTGACTGGCCTGCGCCCTGAAGCTTTCTTT.

This clonotype was observed at least ten times. This chain links TRBV29-1 with TRBJ2-1; 7 bases align to TRBD2. The V and J ends lost 4 bases and 3 bases, in that order; junction bases with no gene match: 6. Germline CDR1 is SQVTM and CDR2 is ANQGSEA. The CDR3 is 14 residues long. The CDR3 region has the DNA TGCAGCGTTGTCGGGAGGACTAGCTACAATGAGCAGTTCTTC. Its translation is CSVVGRTSYNEQFF.

In its sample, this clonotype was seen many times. The rearrangement joins TRBV12-3 or TRBV12-4 to TRBJ2-3; 9 positions agree with TRBD1. The V segment lost 6 bases and the J segment 2 bases; nucleotides outside the gene matches: 9. The CDR3 is 16 amino acids. Written as DNA, the CDR3 is TGTGCCAGCAGCTCGCCGGGACAGGGACACACAGATACGCAGTATTTT. Amino acid sequence: CASSSPGQGHTDTQYF.

This clonotype has a handful of counts. The V call is TRBV24-1, the J call TRBJ2-1, with a tentative D call TRBD2 (6 bases). CDR1 KGHDR and CDR2 SFDVKD come from the germline V gene. This CDR3 is 12 amino acids long. Trimming shortened V by 9 bases and J by 8 bases, and 13 bases separated the two germline ends. CDR3 DNA sequence: TGTGCCACCCAGGCGGGGACGGATGAGCAGTTCTTC. It encodes CATQAGTDEQFF.